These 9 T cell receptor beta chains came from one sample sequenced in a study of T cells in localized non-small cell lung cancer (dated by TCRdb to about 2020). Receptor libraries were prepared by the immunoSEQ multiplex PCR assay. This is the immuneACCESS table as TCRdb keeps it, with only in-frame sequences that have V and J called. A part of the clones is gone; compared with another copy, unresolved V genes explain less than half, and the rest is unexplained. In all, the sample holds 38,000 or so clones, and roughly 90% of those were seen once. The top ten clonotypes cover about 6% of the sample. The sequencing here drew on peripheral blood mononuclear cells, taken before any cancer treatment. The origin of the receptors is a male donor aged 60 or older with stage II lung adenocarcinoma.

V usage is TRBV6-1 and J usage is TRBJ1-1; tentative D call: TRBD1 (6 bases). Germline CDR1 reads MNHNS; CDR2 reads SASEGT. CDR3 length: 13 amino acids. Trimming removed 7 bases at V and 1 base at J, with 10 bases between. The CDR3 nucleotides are TGTGCCAGCAATCTGGGACAGAACACTGAAGCTTTCTTT. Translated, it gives CASNLGQNTEAFF.

This CDR3 reads CASSQDSGQGRGYTF. The DNA of the CDR3 is TGTGCCAGCAGCCAAGATTCGGGGCAGGGTAGGGGCTACACCTTC. The gene calls are TRBV4-2 and TRBJ1-2, with D tentatively TRBD1 (5 bases). Trimming left V 0 bases short and J 8 bases short, with 16 bases between. The germline V gene has CDR1 LGHNA and CDR2 YNFKEQ. The CDR3 runs to 15 residues.

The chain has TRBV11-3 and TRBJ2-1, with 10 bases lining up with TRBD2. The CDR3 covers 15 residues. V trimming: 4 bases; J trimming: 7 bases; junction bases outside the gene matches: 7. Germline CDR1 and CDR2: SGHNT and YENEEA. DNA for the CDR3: TGTGCCAGCAGCTATAGCGGGAGGAATCTTAATGAGCAGTTCTTC. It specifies CASSYSGRNLNEQFF.

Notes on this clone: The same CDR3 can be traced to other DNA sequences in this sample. This CDR3 is CASSFDRGISTGELFF. Written as DNA, the CDR3 is TGTGCCAGCAGTTTCGACAGGGGAATAAGCACCGGGGAGCTGTTTTTT. This sequence joins TRBV6-5 and TRBJ2-2, with 8 bases that match TRBD1. The CDR3 totals 16 residues. The germline V gene has CDR1 MNHEY and CDR2 SVGAGI. With 4 bases clipped from V and 4 bases from J, the junction kept 8 bases outside the gene matches.

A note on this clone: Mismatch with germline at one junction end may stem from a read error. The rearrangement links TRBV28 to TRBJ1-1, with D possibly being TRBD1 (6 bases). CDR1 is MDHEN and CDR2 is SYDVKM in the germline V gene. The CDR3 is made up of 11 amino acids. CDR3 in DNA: TGTGCCAGCAGTTCAGGGGAGAATAGGGGTTTT. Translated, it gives CASSSGENRGF. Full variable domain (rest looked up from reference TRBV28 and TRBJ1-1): DVKVTQSSRYLVKRTGEKVFLECVQDMDHENMFWYRQDPGLGLRLIYFSYDVKMKEKGDIPEGYSVSREKKERFSLILESASTNQTSMYLCASSSGENRGFGQGTRLTVV.

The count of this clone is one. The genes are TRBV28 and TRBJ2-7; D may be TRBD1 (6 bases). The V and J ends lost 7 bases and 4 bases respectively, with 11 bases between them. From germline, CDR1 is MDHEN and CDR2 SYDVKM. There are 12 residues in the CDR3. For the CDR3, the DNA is TGTGCCAGCAACCAGGGGTATTACGAGCAGTACTTC. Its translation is CASNQGYYEQYF.

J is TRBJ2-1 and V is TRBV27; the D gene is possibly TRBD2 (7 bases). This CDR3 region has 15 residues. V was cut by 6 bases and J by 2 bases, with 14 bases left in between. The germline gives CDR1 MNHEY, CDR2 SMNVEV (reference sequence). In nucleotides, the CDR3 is TGTGCCAGCAGGAGGAGGGGGGGGCCCTACAATGAGCAGTTCTTC. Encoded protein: CASRRRGGPYNEQFF.

The CDR3 DNA reads as TGTGCCAGCAGCTTAGGCTTTCTAGCGGGGCGGCAAGAGACCCAGTACTTC. Translating it yields CASSLGFLAGRQETQYF. The chain recombines TRBV7-2 with TRBJ2-5, with 9 bases lining up with TRBD2. V lost 1 base to trimming and J lost 2 bases; unmatched junction nucleotides: 8. The CDR3 totals 17 residues. Germline CDR1 SGHTA, CDR2 FQGNSA. Full variable domain (missing parts from reference TRBV7-2 and TRBJ2-5): GAGVSQSPSNKVTEKGKDVELRCDPISGHTALYWYRQSLGQGLEFLIYFQGNSAPDKSGLPSDRFSAERTGGSVSTLTIQRTQQEDSAVYLCASSLGFLAGRQETQYFGPGTRLLVL.

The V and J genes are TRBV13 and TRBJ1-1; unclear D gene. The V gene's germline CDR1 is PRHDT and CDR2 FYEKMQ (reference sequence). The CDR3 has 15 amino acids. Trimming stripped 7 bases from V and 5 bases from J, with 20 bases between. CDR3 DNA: TGTGCCAGCACCCCCCTCCGACCCCCTTTTACTGAAGCTTTCTTT. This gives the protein CASTPLRPPFTEAFF.